The rows below give T cell receptor beta chains drawn from one sample of a study of cytomegalovirus exposure and HLA in healthy donors. Generated by immunoSEQ multiplex PCR, the TCRdb table keeps only in-frame clones and is missing some. The sample has some 200,000 clones; roughly 87% are singletons. Sequencing was carried out using PBMCs. These receptors all stem from a girl under two years old in good health and CMV-seronegative. CDR3s include the opening cysteine and the closing phenylalanine or tryptophan. Each record gives: clone size, D gene, V gene, J gene, CDR3 DNA, CDR3 protein. D genes are given only for firm matches. Expanded clones get a size class; other rows say once, few or many, or leave the size out.

few	TRBD1	TRBV12-5	TRBJ2-2	TGTGCTAGTGCCTACCTGACAGGGGGCGCCCTCGGGGAGCTGTTTTTT	CASAYLTGGALGELFF
NA	NA	TRBV30	TRBJ2-7	TGTGCCTGGAGCGTCCCCCGGAGCAGGGCCTACGAGCAGTACTTC	CAWSVPRSRAYEQYF
NA	TRBD2	TRBV6-7	TRBJ2-1	TGTGCCAGCAGTTATAAGGGTCTAGCGGATTACAATGAGCAGTTCTTC	CASSYKGLADYNEQFF
once	NA	TRBV6-5	TRBJ2-5	TGTGCCAGCAGCCCCGGGGGTGACCTCGAGACCCAGTACTTC	CASSPGGDLETQYF
NA	NA	TRBV19	TRBJ2-5	TGTGCCAGTAGTAGACACCCTCGGACAGAGCAAGAGACCCAGTACTTC	CASSRHPRTEQETQYF
NA	TRBD1	TRBV4-3	TRBJ2-2	TGCGCCAGCAGCCCTACGGCGGGACAGGGACACACCGGGGAGCTGTTTTTT	CASSPTAGQGHTGELFF
few	NA	TRBV6-1	TRBJ2-5	TGTGCCAGCAGTGATAGACTCGGGGGTATGGAGACCCAGTACTTC	CASSDRLGGMETQYF
NA	NA	TRBV5-1	TRBJ2-7	TGCGCCAGCAGCTTGGGGCAGGGGCCCTACGAGCAGTACTTC	CASSLGQGPYEQYF
NA	NA	TRBV4-1	TRBJ1-5	TGCGCCAGCAGCCAAGCAGGGTATAGCAATCAGCCCCAGCATTTT	CASSQAGYSNQPQHF
NA	TRBD1	TRBV7-9	TRBJ2-5	TGTGCCAGCATGGGACAGGGTCCTAAAGAGACCCAGTACTTC	CASMGQGPKETQYF
NA	NA	TRBV10-2	TRBJ1-2	TGCGCCAGCAGTGAGTACGGGTTTGGCTACACCTTC	CASSEYGFGYTF
NA	TRBD2	TRBV6-5	TRBJ2-5	TGTGCCAGCAGACGCCTAGCGGGGGGGGAGCAGTACTTC	CASRRLAGGEQYF
NA	TRBD2	TRBV6-5	TRBJ2-5	TGTGCCAGCAGTTACTCTAGCGGGAGAGAGACCCAGTACTTC	CASSYSSGRETQYF
NA	NA	TRBV2	TRBJ2-5	TGTGCCAGCAGGCCCAGGGTAGAGACCCAGTACTTC	CASRPRVETQYF
once	TRBD1	TRBV7-9	TRBJ1-2	TGTGCCAGCAGCTCCGGGACAGGGGGCCGACCCAAATCCCTCTATGGCTACACCTTC	CASSSGTGGRPKSLYGYTF
NA	NA	TRBV5-1	TRBJ1-4	TGCGCCAGCCGACAGGAGGATGAAAAACTGTTTTTT	CASRQEDEKLFF
NA	TRBD1	TRBV5-1	TRBJ2-3	TGCGCCAGCAGCTACGGGACAGGGGGTACAGCAGATACGCAGTATTTT	CASSYGTGGTADTQYF
NA	NA	TRBV29-1	TRBJ2-2	TGCAGCGTTGAATTTGGATTGGGGGGCACCGGGGAGCTGTTTTTT	CSVEFGLGGTGELFF
NA	TRBD1	TRBV6-4	TRBJ1-5	TGTGCCAGCAGTGACGGCCTAACAGGGGCCTCTAGCAATCAGCCCCAGCATTTT	CASSDGLTGASSNQPQHF
NA	TRBD1	TRBV5-1	TRBJ2-5	TGCGCCAGCAGCTTGGGGCAAGGACAGGGCCAGGAGACCCAGTACTTC	CASSLGQGQGQETQYF
NA	NA	TRBV19	TRBJ2-5	TGTGCCGCAGGCTGGGAGACCCAGTACTTC	CAAGWETQYF
NA	TRBD1	TRBV2	TRBJ2-7	TGTGCCAGCCGGACAGGGGGTCTATACGAGCAGTACTTC	CASRTGGLYEQYF
NA	NA	TRBV5-1	TRBJ2-2	TGCGCCAGCAGCTTCCACTACACCGGGGAGCTGTTTTTT	CASSFHYTGELFF